This TCR beta chain is drawn from a study of blood T cell repertoires in COVID-19. Profiling relied on immunoSEQ multiplex PCR, and the TCRdb table lists in-frame clones only, not all of them. Here the sample spans 150,000 or so clones, about 80% being singletons. The age range of participants was about 18 to 95 years, with residence in under 25 US areas. Cohorts were determined from participant-reported clinical history. Each recovered donor of Cohort 3 presented with two negative PCRs, clearance, or symptom resolution. The clonotype comes from a man aged 50-59 years who had recovered from COVID-19. Sequenced sample: PBMCs or T cells enriched from blood (not recorded which).

CDR3 nucleotide sequence: TGTGCCAGCAGCTCGGGACAGCCGCCTTCCTACGAGCAGTACTTC. This sequence encodes CASSSGQPPSYEQYF. The chain recombines TRBV7-2 with TRBJ2-7; 7 nucleotides match TRBD1. Germline V gives CDR1 SGHTA, CDR2 FQGNSA. The CDR3 sequence is 15 residues long. J lost 1 base, V lost 4 bases, and 7 bases had no gene match. The variable domain in full, with the rest retrieved from reference TRBV7-2 and TRBJ2-7, is GAGVSQSPSNKVTEKGKDVELRCDPISGHTALYWYRQSLGQGLEFLIYFQGNSAPDKSGLPSDRFSAERTGGSVSTLTIQRTQQEDSAVYLCASSSGQPPSYEQYFGPGTRLTVT.